This section outlines one TCR beta chain sequence together with its context. What it binds is unknown. This sample was included in a study of cytomegalovirus exposure and HLA in healthy donors. The study's findings and limits: In a later analysis, TCR beta V- and J-gene trimming showed a link to a missense DCLRE1C variant. Earlier analysis yielded a pattern in which most TCR beta V segments were productive about 90% or about 30% of the time. In a later analysis, productive TCRs from donors in an Asian-associated ancestry cluster reportedly carried fewer N-insertions than the cohort mean.

Primers included in the PCR were 60 Vbeta and 13 Jbeta primers. Produced via immunoSEQ multiplex PCR; TCRdb's table is partial and in-frame only. The sample includes about 110,000 clones, around four fifths of them seen just once. CDR1 SEHNR and CDR2 FQNEAQ come from the germline V gene (reference sequence). V gave up 3 bases and J gave up 3 bases; unmatched junction bases: 13. This CDR3 spans 18 amino acids. Healthy bone marrow donors made up the cohort. The specimen sequenced was PBMCs. This TCR came from a man between 25 and 39 years old in good health and CMV-seropositive. The rearrangement uses TRBV7-9 and TRBJ1-5; TRBD1 aligns across 8 bases. CDR3 sequence (DNA): TGTGCCAGCAGCTTCTCTTTTATCAGGACAGGGAACAATCAGCCCCAGCATTTT. Translation gives CASSFSFIRTGNNQPQHF.